This TCR beta chain was profiled in a study of T cells in lung cancer brain metastases. Measured with immunoSEQ multiplex PCR; TCRdb has only the in-frame clones, and not every one. The sample shows thousands of clones, over 75% of them seen only once. V was cut by 4 bases and J by 7 bases, with 21 bases left in between. Germline V gene lookup returns CDR1 SGHRS and CDR2 YFSETQ. The CDR3 has 17 amino acids. The TCR was taken from a man in his fifties with non-small cell lung cancer. V gene TRBV5-1 combines with J gene TRBJ1-6, with D unclear. What was sequenced was tumor tissue from the primary lung tumor. The CDR3 here is CASSRSPADIVNSPLHF. The CDR3, as DNA: TGCGCCAGCAGCCGTTCGCCAGCTGATATCGTGAATTCACCCCTCCACTTT.